The source of this T cell receptor (beta chain) is a study of blood T cell repertoires in COVID-19. Background on the study: The origin of the acute and convalescent COVID-19 samples was the United States, Italy and Spain. Sources were T cells, B-cell-depleted T cells, or PBMCs; the material itself was cDNA or gDNA.

The germline CDR1 and CDR2 sequences are LGHNT and FRNRAP. The CDR3 runs 14 residues. With respect to this clone: One junction end disagrees with the germline gene, perhaps due to a read error.

Source study methods: Scientists estimated how many nucleated cells there were by amplifying reference gene primers. The assay was immunoSEQ multiplex PCR, and TCRdb's table has in-frame clones only and misses some. The V and J calls and clone size are taken from that table; D and trimming were inferred from the DNA. Here the sample spans under 55,000 clones, 90% being singletons. The chain combines TRBV12-5 with TRBJ2-7, with D maybe TRBD2 (6 bases). This TCR was sampled from a human donor in a cohort sampled during active COVID-19. The sequenced sample consisted of peripheral blood. DNA for the CDR3: TGTGCTAGCGGTTTGGTTGCGGGGTCCTACGAGCAGTACTTC. It encodes CASGLVAGSYEQYF.